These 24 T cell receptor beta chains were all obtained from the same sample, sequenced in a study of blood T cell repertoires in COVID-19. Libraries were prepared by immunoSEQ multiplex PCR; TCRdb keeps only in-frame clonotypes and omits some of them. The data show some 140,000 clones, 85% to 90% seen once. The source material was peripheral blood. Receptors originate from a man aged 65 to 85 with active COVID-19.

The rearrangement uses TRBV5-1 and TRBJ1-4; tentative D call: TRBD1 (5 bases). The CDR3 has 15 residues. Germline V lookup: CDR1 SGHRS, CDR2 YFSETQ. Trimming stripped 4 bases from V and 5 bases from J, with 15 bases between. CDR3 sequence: CASSLAGGSNEKLFF. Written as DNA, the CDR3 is TGCGCCAGCAGCCTGGCGGGGGGGTCGAATGAAAAACTGTTTTTT.

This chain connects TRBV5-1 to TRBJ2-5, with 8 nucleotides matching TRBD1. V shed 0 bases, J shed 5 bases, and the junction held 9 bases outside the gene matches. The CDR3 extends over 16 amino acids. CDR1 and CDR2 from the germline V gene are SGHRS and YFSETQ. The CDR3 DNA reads TGCGCCAGCAGCTTGGGGAGCACAGGGGGAGCGGAGACCCAGTACTTC. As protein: CASSLGSTGGAETQYF.

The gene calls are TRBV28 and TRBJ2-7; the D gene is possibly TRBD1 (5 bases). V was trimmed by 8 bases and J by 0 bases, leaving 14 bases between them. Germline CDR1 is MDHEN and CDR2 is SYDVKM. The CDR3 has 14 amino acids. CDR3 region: CASFRAQGSYEQYF. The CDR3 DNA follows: TGTGCCAGCTTTCGGGCCCAGGGCTCCTACGAGCAGTACTTC.

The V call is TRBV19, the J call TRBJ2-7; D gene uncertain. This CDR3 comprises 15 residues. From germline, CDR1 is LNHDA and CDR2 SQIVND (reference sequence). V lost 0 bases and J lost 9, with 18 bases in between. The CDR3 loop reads CASSIDLWAGPRQYF. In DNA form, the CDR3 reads TGTGCCAGTAGTATAGATCTATGGGCAGGCCCGCGGCAGTACTTC.

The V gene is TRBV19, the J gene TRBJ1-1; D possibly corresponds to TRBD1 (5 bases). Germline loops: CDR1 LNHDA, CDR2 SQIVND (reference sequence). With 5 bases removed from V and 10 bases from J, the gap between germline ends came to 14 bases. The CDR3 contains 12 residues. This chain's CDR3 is CASSRSGLVAFF. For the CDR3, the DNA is TGTGCCAGTAGTCGTTCAGGGCTCGTAGCTTTCTTT.

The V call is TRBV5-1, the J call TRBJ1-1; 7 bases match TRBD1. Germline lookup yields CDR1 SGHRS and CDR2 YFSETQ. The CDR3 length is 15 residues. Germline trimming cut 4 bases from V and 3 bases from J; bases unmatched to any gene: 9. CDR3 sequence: CASSRPGTDDTEAFF. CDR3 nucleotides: TGCGCCAGCAGCCGCCCGGGGACAGACGACACTGAAGCTTTCTTT.

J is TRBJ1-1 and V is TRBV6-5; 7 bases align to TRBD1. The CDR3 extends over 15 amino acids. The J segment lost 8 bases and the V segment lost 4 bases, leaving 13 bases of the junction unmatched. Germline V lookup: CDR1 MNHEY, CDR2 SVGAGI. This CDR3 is CASSLFSTTGEEAFF. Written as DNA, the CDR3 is TGTGCCAGCAGTTTGTTCTCCACAACAGGGGAAGAAGCTTTCTTT.

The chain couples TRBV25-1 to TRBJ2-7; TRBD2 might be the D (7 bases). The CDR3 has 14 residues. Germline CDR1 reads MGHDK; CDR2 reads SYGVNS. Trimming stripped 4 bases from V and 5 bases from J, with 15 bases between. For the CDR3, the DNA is TGTGCCAGCAGTGTGGGGGGGCGTCCCCACGAGCAGTACTTC. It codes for CASSVGGRPHEQYF.

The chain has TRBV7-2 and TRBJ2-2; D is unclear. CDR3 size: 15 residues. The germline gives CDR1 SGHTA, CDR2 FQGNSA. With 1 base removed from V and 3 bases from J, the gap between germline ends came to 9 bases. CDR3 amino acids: CASSLGLSDTGELFF. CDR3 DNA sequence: TGTGCCAGCAGCTTAGGTCTGAGCGACACCGGGGAGCTGTTTTTT.

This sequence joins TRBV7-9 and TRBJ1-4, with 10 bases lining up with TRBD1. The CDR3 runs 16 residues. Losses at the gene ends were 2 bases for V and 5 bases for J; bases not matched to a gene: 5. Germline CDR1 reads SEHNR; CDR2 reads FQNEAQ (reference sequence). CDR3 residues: CASSLLRTGGNEKLFF. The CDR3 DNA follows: TGTGCCAGCAGCTTACTCCGGACAGGGGGGAATGAAAAACTGTTTTTT.

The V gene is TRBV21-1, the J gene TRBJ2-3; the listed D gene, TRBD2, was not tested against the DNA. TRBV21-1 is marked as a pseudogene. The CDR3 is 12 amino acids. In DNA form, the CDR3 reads TGTGCCAGCAGCACCGGGACAGATACGCAGTATTTT. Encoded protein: CASSTGTDTQYF.

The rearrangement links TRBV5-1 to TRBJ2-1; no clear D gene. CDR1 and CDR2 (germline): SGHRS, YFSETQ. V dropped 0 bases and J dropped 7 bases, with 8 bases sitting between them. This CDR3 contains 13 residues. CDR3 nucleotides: TGCGCCAGCAGCTTGGCCAAAGCTAATGAGCAGTTCTTC. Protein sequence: CASSLAKANEQFF.

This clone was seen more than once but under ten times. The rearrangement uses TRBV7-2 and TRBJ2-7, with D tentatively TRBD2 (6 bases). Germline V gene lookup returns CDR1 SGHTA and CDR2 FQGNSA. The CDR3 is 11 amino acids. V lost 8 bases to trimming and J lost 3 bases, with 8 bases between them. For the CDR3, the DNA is TGTGCCAGCGGGAGGTACTACGAGCAGTACTTC. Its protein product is CASGRYYEQYF.

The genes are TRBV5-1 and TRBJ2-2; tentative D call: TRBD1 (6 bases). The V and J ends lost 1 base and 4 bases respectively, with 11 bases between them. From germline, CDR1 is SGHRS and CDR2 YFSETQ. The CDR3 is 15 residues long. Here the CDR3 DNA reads TGCGCCAGCAGCTTGACACTCAGGGGCACCGGGGAGCTGTTTTTT. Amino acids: CASSLTLRGTGELFF.

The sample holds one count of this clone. DNA of the CDR3: TGTGCCAGCAGCCCCGACGGGAATCAGCCCCAGCATTTT. Amino acids: CASSPDGNQPQHF. This chain joins TRBV6-2 or TRBV6-3 and TRBJ1-5; no reliable D call. V was pared by 6 bases and J by 4 bases, with 10 bases between. Per the germline V gene, CDR1 is MNHEY and CDR2 is SVGEGT. The CDR3 spans 13 residues.

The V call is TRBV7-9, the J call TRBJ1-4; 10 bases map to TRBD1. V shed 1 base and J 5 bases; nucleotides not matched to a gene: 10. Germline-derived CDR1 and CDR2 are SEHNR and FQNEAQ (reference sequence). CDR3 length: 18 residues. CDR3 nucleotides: TGTGCCAGCAGCTTAGTCCTGGGACAGGGGTCACGGAATGAAAAACTGTTTTTT. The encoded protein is CASSLVLGQGSRNEKLFF.

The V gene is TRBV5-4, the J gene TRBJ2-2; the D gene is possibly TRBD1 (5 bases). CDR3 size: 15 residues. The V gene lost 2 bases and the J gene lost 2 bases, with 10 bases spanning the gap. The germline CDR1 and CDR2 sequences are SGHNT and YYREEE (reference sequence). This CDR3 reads CASSFKGLNTGELFF. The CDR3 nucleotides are TGTGCCAGCAGCTTTAAGGGGCTCAACACCGGGGAGCTGTTTTTT.

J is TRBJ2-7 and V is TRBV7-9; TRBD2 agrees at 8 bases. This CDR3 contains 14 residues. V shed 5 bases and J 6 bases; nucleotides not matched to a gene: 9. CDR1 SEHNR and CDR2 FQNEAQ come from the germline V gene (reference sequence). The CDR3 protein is CASSLRDGRGEQYF. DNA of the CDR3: TGTGCCAGCAGCCTCCGGGACGGGAGGGGCGAGCAGTACTTC. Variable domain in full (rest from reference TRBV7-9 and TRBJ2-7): DTGVSQNPRHKITKRGQNVTFRCDPISEHNRLYWYRQTLGQGPEFLTYFQNEAQLEKSRLLSDRFSAERPKGSFSTLEIQRTEQGDSAMYLCASSLRDGRGEQYFGPGTRLTVT.

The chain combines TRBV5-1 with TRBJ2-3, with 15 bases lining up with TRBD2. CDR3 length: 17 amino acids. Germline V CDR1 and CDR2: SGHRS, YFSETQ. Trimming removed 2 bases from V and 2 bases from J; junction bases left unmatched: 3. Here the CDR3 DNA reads TGCGCCAGCAGCTTACGGACTAGCGGGAGGGCCACAGATACGCAGTATTTT. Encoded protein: CASSLRTSGRATDTQYF.

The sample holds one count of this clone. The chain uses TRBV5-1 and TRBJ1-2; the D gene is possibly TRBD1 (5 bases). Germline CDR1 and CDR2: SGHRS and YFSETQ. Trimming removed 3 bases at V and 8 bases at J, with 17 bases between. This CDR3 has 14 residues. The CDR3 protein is CASSSSGGKEGYTF. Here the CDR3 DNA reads TGCGCCAGCAGCTCCTCCGGGGGGAAGGAAGGCTACACCTTC.

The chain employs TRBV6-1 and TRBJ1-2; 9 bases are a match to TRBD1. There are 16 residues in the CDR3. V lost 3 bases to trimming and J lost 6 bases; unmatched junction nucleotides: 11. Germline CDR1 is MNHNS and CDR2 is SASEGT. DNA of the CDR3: TGTGCCAGCAGTGATTCGGACAGGGGACAGCTGGATGGCTACACCTTC. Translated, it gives CASSDSDRGQLDGYTF.

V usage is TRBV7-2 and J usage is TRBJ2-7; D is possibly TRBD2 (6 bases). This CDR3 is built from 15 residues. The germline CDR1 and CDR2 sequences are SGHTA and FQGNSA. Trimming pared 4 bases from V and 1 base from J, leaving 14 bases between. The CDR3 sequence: CASSSSGTDSYEQYF. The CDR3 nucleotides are TGTGCCAGCAGCTCCTCGGGGACTGATTCCTACGAGCAGTACTTC.

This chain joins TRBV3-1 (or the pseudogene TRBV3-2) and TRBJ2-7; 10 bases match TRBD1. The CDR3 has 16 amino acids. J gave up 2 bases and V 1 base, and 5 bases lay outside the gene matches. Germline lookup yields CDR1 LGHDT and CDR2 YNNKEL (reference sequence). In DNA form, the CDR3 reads TGTGCCAGCAGCCAAGCTCTGGGGACAGGGGCCTACGAGCAGTACTTC. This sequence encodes CASSQALGTGAYEQYF.

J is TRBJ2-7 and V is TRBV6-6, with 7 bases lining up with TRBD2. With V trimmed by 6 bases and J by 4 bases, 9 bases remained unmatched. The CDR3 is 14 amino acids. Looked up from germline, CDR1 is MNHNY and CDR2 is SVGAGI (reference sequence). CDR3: CASSLAGEGYEQYF. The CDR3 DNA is TGTGCCAGCAGCCTGGCCGGGGAGGGTTACGAGCAGTACTTC.